What follows are 20 T cell receptor beta chains derived from one specimen sequenced in a study of blood T cells in healthy people across ages. Alongside a J-beta primer mix, a sample-barcoded 5' primer served in a second PCR lasting about 7 to 12 cycles. TCRdb re-derived calls from the 5' RACE reads in MiXCR, one entry per CDR3 protein. The sample lists some 940,000 distinct CDR3 sequences, roughly 29% occurring once. The data were also submitted as part of a second study, on T cells of mothers and their children.

Sequencing was performed on blood. All receptors come from a woman aged 40 to 50 in good health.

The gene calls are TRBV5-1 and TRBJ1-2; 9 bases match TRBD1. CDR3 length: 15 amino acids. With V trimmed by 5 bases and J by 4 bases, 9 bases remained unmatched. Germline V CDR1 and CDR2: SGHRS, YFSETQ. The CDR3 DNA reads TGCGCCAGCAGACCCCCCGGACAGGGGATCTATGGCTACACCTTC. It codes for CASRPPGQGIYGYTF.

This clonotype occurred many times. This chain joins TRBV4-1 and TRBJ2-7; 7 bases map to TRBD1. The germline CDR1 and CDR2 sequences are MGHRA and YSYEKL. With 4 bases clipped from V and 5 bases from J, the junction kept 11 bases outside the gene matches. The CDR3 spans 15 residues. The CDR3 region has the DNA TGCGCCAGCAGCCTCCTCCGGGACAGAGTTCACGAGCAGTACTTC. Protein product: CASSLLRDRVHEQYF.

This clonotype was observed a few times. The chain carries TRBV20-1 and TRBJ2-3; D gene uncertain. CDR1 and CDR2 (germline): DFQATT, SNEGSKA (reference sequence). This CDR3 is built from 16 residues. V shed 1 base and J shed 0 bases, with 14 bases lying between them. The CDR3 DNA is TGCAGTGCTAGAGGCACGGTCCCAACTAGCACAGATACGCAGTATTTT. It is translated as CSARGTVPTSTDTQYF.

This clonotype was counted between two and nine times. With a far larger clone one base away, a read error is the likely cause. The chain is built from TRBV12-3 or TRBV12-4 and TRBJ2-5; D ambiguous. This CDR3 is 11 amino acids long. Trimming stripped 6 bases from V and 4 bases from J, with 6 bases between. CDR3 in DNA: TGTGCCAGCAGGTTAATAGAGACCCAGTACTTC. Amino acids: CASRLIETQYF.

This clonotype was detected many times. The gene calls are TRBV24-1 and TRBJ2-1; the D gene is possibly TRBD2 (6 bases). This CDR3 contains 13 residues. Deletions cut 3 bases from V and 9 bases from J, with 11 bases between. Germline V lookup: CDR1 KGHDR, CDR2 SFDVKD. The CDR3 DNA reads TGTGCCACCAGTGATGCGGGGTTCGGTGAGCAGTTCTTC. It encodes CATSDAGFGEQFF.

This clonotype was found a few times. The rearrangement uses TRBV5-1 and TRBJ2-3; 14 nucleotides match TRBD2. This CDR3 has 18 residues. The V gene end was trimmed by 5 bases and the J gene end by 1 base; junction bases not matched to a gene: 9. Germline loops: CDR1 SGHRS, CDR2 YFSETQ. The CDR3 DNA follows: TGCGCCAGCAGGAGACTAGCGGGGGGGACTGGACGCACAGATACGCAGTATTTT. Translated, it gives CASRRLAGGTGRTDTQYF.

The rearrangement joins TRBV20-1 to TRBJ1-1, with 9 bases that match TRBD1. Per the germline V gene, CDR1 is DFQATT and CDR2 is SNEGSKA (reference sequence). Trimming took 1 base from V and 2 from J; bases not matched to a gene: 8. The CDR3 loop spans 16 amino acids. The CDR3 region has the DNA TGCAGTGCTAGAGGACAGGGGGGTTTAGTAAACACTGAAGCTTTCTTT. Its protein is CSARGQGGLVNTEAFF.

This clonotype showed up just a few times. The rearrangement uses TRBV5-4 and TRBJ1-1; D may be TRBD1 (5 bases). CDR1 and CDR2 from the germline V gene are SGHNT and YYREEE (reference sequence). V was clipped by 4 bases and J by 1 base, with 14 bases between them. The CDR3 sequence is 15 residues long. The CDR3 sequence: CASSLSPGGNTEAFF. The CDR3, as DNA: TGTGCCAGCAGCCTATCCCCGGGGGGGAACACTGAAGCTTTCTTT.

This clonotype was counted many times. The CDR3 region has the DNA TGTGCCAGCAGCCAAGATTATACGAGCCAAGAGACCCAGTACTTC. Translated: CASSQDYTSQETQYF. The J gene is TRBJ2-5, the V gene TRBV3-1; no reliable D call. Germline V CDR1 and CDR2: LGHDT, YNNKEL (reference sequence). Trimming pared 0 bases from V and 1 base from J, leaving 9 bases between. CDR3 length: 15 amino acids.

This clonotype was seen a few times. CDR3 coding DNA: TGCGCCAGCAGCCAGAGCGGGGTAGGAGAGACCCAGTACTTC. It codes for CASSQSGVGETQYF. V and J are TRBV5-1 and TRBJ2-4; 7 positions agree with TRBD2. The end of the DNA aligns better with TRBJ2-5, so the J call may be wrong. CDR1 is SGHRS, CDR2 YFSETQ, per germline. This CDR3 is 14 amino acids long.

This clonotype was found many times. The chain couples TRBV5-5 to TRBJ2-5; the D is unclear. V was shortened by 1 base and J by 0 bases, with 7 bases between the two germline ends. This CDR3 contains 14 residues. Germline V gene sequence: CDR1 SGHKS, CDR2 YYEKEE (reference sequence). In nucleotides, the CDR3 is TGTGCCAGCAGCTTGTTGGGGTACCAAGAGACCCAGTACTTC. Protein sequence: CASSLLGYQETQYF.

This clonotype was found once. A much larger clonotype is one base distant, so this may be a read error. The chain joins TRBV6-5 to TRBJ2-6; D unclear. The CDR3 is 13 amino acids. Germline CDR1 is MNHEY and CDR2 is SVGAGI. The CDR3 sequence: CVSSGAGANVLTF. As DNA, the CDR3 is TGTGTCAGCAGTGGGGCTGGGGCCAACGTCCTGACTTTC.

There are many counts of this clonotype. The chain couples TRBV6-2 or TRBV6-3 to TRBJ2-7; possibly TRBD1 or TRBD2 for D (5 bases each). This CDR3 spans 13 amino acids. V gave up 8 bases and J gave up 3 bases, with 14 bases separating them. Germline V CDR1 and CDR2: MNHEY, SVGEGT. The CDR3 protein is CASGTSRVYEQYF. CDR3 sequence (DNA): TGTGCCAGCGGGACCTCGCGGGTCTACGAGCAGTACTTC.

This clonotype was counted a single time. The rearrangement joins TRBV7-3 to TRBJ2-3; maybe TRBD2 (7 bases). The CDR3 contains 15 residues. Trimming left V 5 bases short and J 8 bases short, with 20 bases between. From germline, CDR1 is SGHTA and CDR2 FQGTGA. The CDR3 DNA reads TGTGCCAGCAGCGTCCGGGGGGCGTTAGTTGGTACGCAGTATTTT. Its translation is CASSVRGALVGTQYF. Full variable domain (outside the CDR3, taken from reference TRBV7-3 and TRBJ2-3): GAGVSQTPSNKVTEKGKYVELRCDPISGHTALYWYRQSLGQGPEFLIYFQGTGAADDSGLPNDRFFAVRPEGSVSTLKIQRTERGDSAVYLCASSVRGALVGTQYFGPGTRLTVL.

The chain is built from TRBV12-3 or TRBV12-4 and TRBJ2-3; a possible D gene is TRBD2 (5 bases). This CDR3 is 12 amino acids long. Trimming removed 6 bases from V and 6 bases from J, with 10 bases in between. CDR3 bases: TGTGCCAGCAGGGGAGTGAGGGATACGCAGTATTTT. Its protein is CASRGVRDTQYF.

The V and J genes are TRBV18 and TRBJ2-7; 7 nucleotides match TRBD1. V dropped 4 bases and J dropped 0; count of bases not matched to a gene: 9. Looked up from germline, CDR1 is KGHSH and CDR2 is LQKENI. There are 16 residues in the CDR3. This CDR3 reads CASSLTPGQSSYEQYF. The CDR3 DNA reads TGTGCCAGCTCACTTACCCCGGGACAGAGCTCCTACGAGCAGTACTTC.

The sample holds a few counts of this clonotype. This sequence joins TRBV12-3 or TRBV12-4 and TRBJ2-5; D is possibly TRBD2 (5 bases). This CDR3 comprises 13 residues. The V end was cut by 6 bases, the J end by 1 base, with 9 bases between. The CDR3 sequence: CASRTGFQETQYF. In DNA form, the CDR3 reads TGTGCCAGCAGGACGGGGTTCCAAGAGACCCAGTACTTC.

This clonotype has ten or more counts. This sequence joins TRBV28 and TRBJ2-5; D remains ambiguous. CDR3 length: 11 amino acids. Germline V gives CDR1 MDHEN, CDR2 SYDVKM. V shed 6 bases and J shed 1 base, with 3 bases lying between them. This CDR3 is CASSRQETQYF. The CDR3 DNA is TGTGCCAGCAGCCGCCAAGAGACCCAGTACTTC.

This clonotype came up many times. Here the CDR3 reads CSVDRDMNTEAFF. The DNA for the CDR3 is TGCAGCGTTGACAGGGATATGAACACTGAAGCTTTCTTT. The J gene is TRBJ1-1, the V gene TRBV29-1, with D perhaps matching TRBD1 (5 bases). CDR1 is SQVTM and CDR2 is ANQGSEA in the germline V gene. The V end lost 3 bases, the J end lost 0 bases, and 8 bases lay between the germline ends. CDR3 length equals 13 residues.

The chain joins TRBV6-6 to TRBJ1-2; D may be TRBD1 (6 bases). This CDR3 has 13 amino acids. The V end lost 6 bases, the J end lost 7 bases, and 15 bases lay between the germline ends. Germline values: CDR1 MNHNY, CDR2 SVGAGI (reference sequence). DNA for the CDR3: TGTGCCAGCAGGCCCACAGGGCCGATTGGCTACACCTTC. Translated: CASRPTGPIGYTF.